This T cell receptor (beta chain) is drawn from a study of cytomegalovirus exposure and HLA in healthy donors. Study observations and caveats: Diagnosis of cytomegalovirus status made by the classifier reportedly showed high specificity and sensitivity. The authors listed 164 TCR beta chains as cytomegalovirus-associated.

Notes on this clone: Its antigen is as yet unknown.

The CDR3 spans 18 residues. V lost 5 bases and J lost 6, with 25 bases in between. The germline CDR1 and CDR2 sequences are SEHNR and FQNEAQ (reference sequence). The protocol was immunoSEQ multiplex PCR, while the TCRdb copy is restricted to in-frame clones and leaves out a portion. In the table there are about 100,000 clones, approximately 85% of which are singletons. The gene calls are TRBV7-9 and TRBJ1-4; D is unresolved. This TCR was recovered from a woman aged 18-29 years in good health and CMV-seronegative. The specimen was PBMCs. The CDR3 region is CASSPSTTLEGLYEKLFF. The CDR3 DNA is TGTGCCAGCAGCCCCTCTACCACCTTGGAGGGCCTCTATGAAAAACTGTTTTTT.